The 9 T cell receptor beta chains listed next were all sequenced from one sample in a study of T cells after yellow fever vaccination. TCRdb used MiXCR to reprocess the 5' RACE reads, holding one entry per CDR3 protein. The sample has 15,000 or so distinct CDR3 sequences, 6% to 8% seen once; the top ten hold 1.6%. The sequences come from PBMCs, either bulk or a sorted T-cell subset (CD4+, CD8+, memory, or dextramer-sorted; not recorded which), collected on the day of the yellow fever booster vaccination. The receptors shown here come from a man aged 18 to 35 who received the YFV17D yellow fever vaccine.

By share, this clonotype counts as medium-sized. V usage is TRBV5-1 and J usage is TRBJ2-3; 8 bases match TRBD2. The CDR3 length is 16 residues. After removal of 0 bases from V and 4 bases from J, the junction contained 7 bases not matched to a gene. CDR1 is SGHRS, CDR2 YFSETQ, per germline. In nucleotides, the CDR3 is TGCGCCAGCAGCTTGGTACGACTAGCGTCGGCAGATACGCAGTATTTT. Its translation is CASSLVRLASADTQYF. The full variable domain, in which reference TRBV5-1 and TRBJ2-3 provide the parts outside the CDR3, is KAGVTQTPRYLIKTRGQQVTLSCSPISGHRSVSWYQQTPGQGLQFLFEYFSETQRNKGNFPGRFSGRQFSNSRSEMNVSTLELGDSALYLCASSLVRLASADTQYFGPGTRLTVL.

Many counts were recorded for this clonotype. The chain carries TRBV7-2 and TRBJ2-7, with 11 nucleotides matching TRBD2. V shed 3 bases, J shed 2 bases, and the junction held 6 bases outside the gene matches. The CDR3 contains 16 residues. Germline CDR1 is SGHTA and CDR2 is FQGNSA. The CDR3 nucleotides are TGTGCCAGCAGCTTGGTTAGCGGGGGGGACACCTACGAGCAGTACGTC. It encodes CASSLVSGGDTYEQYV.

This clonotype was detected ten times or more. V gene TRBV6-2 or TRBV6-3 combines with J gene TRBJ2-7; 7 bases match TRBD1. The germline CDR1 and CDR2 sequences are MNHEY and SVGEGT. The CDR3 is 12 amino acids. V lost 4 bases and J lost 3; bases outside the gene matches: 0. The CDR3 is CASSWTGYEQYF. The CDR3 nucleotides read TGTGCCAGCAGTTGGACAGGCTACGAGCAGTACTTC.

This clonotype was seen at least ten times. The genes are TRBV10-3 and TRBJ1-6; D is ambiguous. The V and J ends lost 0 bases and 0 bases respectively, with 6 bases between them. Germline loops: CDR1 ENHRY, CDR2 SYGVKD. The CDR3 runs to 16 residues. The CDR3, as DNA: TGTGCCATCAGTGAGTCCAGGAGCTCCTATAATTCACCCCTCCACTTT. The encoded protein is CAISESRSSYNSPLHF.

Ten or more counts support this clonotype. This rearrangement joins TRBV28 to TRBJ2-7; D is ambiguous. The CDR3 is made up of 12 amino acids. CDR1 and CDR2 (germline): MDHEN, SYDVKM. The germline V and J ends were trimmed by 4 bases and 12 bases, with 16 bases remaining between them. CDR3 protein: CASSCRARSGYV. The CDR3 region has the DNA TGTGCCAGCAGTTGTCGGGCCCGGAGTGGGTACGTC.

By sample fraction, this clonotype is medium-sized (0.01 to 0.1%). This chain links TRBV5-1 with TRBJ1-2, with a tentative D call TRBD1 (6 bases). This CDR3 region has 14 residues. V lost 0 bases and J lost 4, with 10 bases in between. Germline V gene lookup returns CDR1 SGHRS and CDR2 YFSETQ. CDR3 residues: CASSLGTVTYGYTF. As DNA, the CDR3 is TGCGCCAGCAGCTTGGGGACAGTGACCTATGGCTACACCTTC. Complete variable domain (other parts from reference TRBV5-1 and TRBJ1-2): KAGVTQTPRYLIKTRGQQVTLSCSPISGHRSVSWYQQTPGQGLQFLFEYFSETQRNKGNFPGRFSGRQFSNSRSEMNVSTLELGDSALYLCASSLGTVTYGYTFGSGTRLTVV.

Judged by abundance, this clonotype is medium-sized. This chain links TRBV18 with TRBJ2-4, with a possible D match to TRBD2 (6 bases). CDR3 length equals 16 residues. V lost 0 bases and J 7 bases, leaving 16 bases between the germline ends. The germline V gene has CDR1 KGHSH and CDR2 LQKENI. The CDR3 loop is CASSPPNGDLENIQYF. The CDR3 bases are TGTGCCAGCTCACCACCGAATGGGGACTTAGAGAACATTCAGTACTTC.

This clonotype was recorded many times. The gene calls are TRBV11-1 and TRBJ1-2; D is undetermined. Trimming stripped 4 bases from V and 5 bases from J, with 8 bases between. Germline V lookup: CDR1 SGHAT, CDR2 FQDESV (reference sequence). This CDR3 has 12 amino acids. CDR3 residues: CASSSYEYGYTF. The CDR3 DNA reads as TGTGCCAGCAGCTCCTACGAATATGGCTACACCTTC.

This clonotype counts as medium-sized. The V call is TRBV5-1, the J call TRBJ2-1; D is undetermined. This CDR3 spans 13 amino acids. V dropped 4 bases and J dropped 9 bases, with 14 bases sitting between them. Germline V gene lookup returns CDR1 SGHRS and CDR2 YFSETQ. Here the CDR3 reads CASSQLRTGEQFF. Here the CDR3 DNA reads TGCGCCAGCAGCCAACTACGAACCGGTGAGCAGTTCTTC.